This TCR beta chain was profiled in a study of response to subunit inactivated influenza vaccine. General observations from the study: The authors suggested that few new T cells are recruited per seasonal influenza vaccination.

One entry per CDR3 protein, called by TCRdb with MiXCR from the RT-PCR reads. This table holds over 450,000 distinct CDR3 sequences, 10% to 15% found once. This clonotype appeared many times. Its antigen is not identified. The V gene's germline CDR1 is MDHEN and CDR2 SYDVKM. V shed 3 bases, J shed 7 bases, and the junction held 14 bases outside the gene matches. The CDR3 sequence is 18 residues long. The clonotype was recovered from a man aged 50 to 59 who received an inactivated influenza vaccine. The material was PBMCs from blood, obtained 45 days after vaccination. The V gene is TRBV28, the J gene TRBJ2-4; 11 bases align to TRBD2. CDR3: CASSLVLAGARGRNIQYF. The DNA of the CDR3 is TGTGCCAGCAGTTTGGTACTAGCGGGGGCCAGGGGTCGTAACATTCAGTACTTC.